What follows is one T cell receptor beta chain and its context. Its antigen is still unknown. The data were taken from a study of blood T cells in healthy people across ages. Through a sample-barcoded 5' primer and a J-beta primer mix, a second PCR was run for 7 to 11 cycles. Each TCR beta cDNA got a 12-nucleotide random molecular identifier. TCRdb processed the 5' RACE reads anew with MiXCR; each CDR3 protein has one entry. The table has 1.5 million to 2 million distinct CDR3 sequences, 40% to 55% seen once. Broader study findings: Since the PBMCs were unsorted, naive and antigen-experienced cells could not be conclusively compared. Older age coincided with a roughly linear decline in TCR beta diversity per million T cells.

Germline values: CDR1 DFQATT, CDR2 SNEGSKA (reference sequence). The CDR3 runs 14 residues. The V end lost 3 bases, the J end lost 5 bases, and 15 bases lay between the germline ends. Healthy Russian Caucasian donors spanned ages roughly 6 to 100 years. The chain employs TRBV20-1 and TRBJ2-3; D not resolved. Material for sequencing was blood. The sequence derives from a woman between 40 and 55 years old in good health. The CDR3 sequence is CSASPTALGDTQYF. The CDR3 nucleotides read TGCAGTGCTAGCCCGACCGCCCTGGGAGATACGCAGTATTTT.